Presented here are 9 T cell receptor beta chains from one specimen sequenced in a study of vaccination effects on CD4 cells after COVID-19. Clones were sequenced by immunoSEQ multiplex PCR, and TCRdb holds only the in-frame ones, with some missing. The table lists more than 55,000 clones, approximately 80% of them singletons. Upon completion of under eleven days in culture, CD4+ T cells were isolated. Vaccination of participants consisted of two doses of either the BNT162b2 or mRNA-1273 vaccine. No antigen is known for these receptors. This material consisted of CD4+ T cells from PBMCs cultured without peptide, taken after COVID-19 vaccination. The receptors come from a human donor who received a COVID-19 vaccine.

The count of this clone is one. V gene TRBV3-1 (or the pseudogene TRBV3-2) combines with J gene TRBJ1-1; D is unclear. CDR1 is LGHDT, CDR2 YNNKEL, per germline (reference sequence). V lost 4 bases, J lost 4 bases, and 10 bases lay in between. The CDR3 runs to 13 residues. Written as DNA, the CDR3 is TGTGCCAGCAGCCTATCAAGAGGCACTGAAGCTTTCTTT. It is translated as CASSLSRGTEAFF.

Only a few counts were recorded for this clone. The gene calls are TRBV6-5 and TRBJ1-1, with unresolved D. V lost 7 bases, J lost 2 bases, and 5 bases lay in between. Per the germline V gene, CDR1 is MNHEY and CDR2 is SVGAGI. CDR3 length: 11 amino acids. This CDR3 reads CASTYNTEAFF. The CDR3 DNA follows: TGTGCCAGCACCTATAACACTGAAGCTTTCTTT.

The chain is built from TRBV28 and TRBJ1-4, with 8 bases that match TRBD1. The J segment lost 3 bases and the V segment lost 6 bases, leaving 9 bases of the junction unmatched. This CDR3 is 16 amino acids long. Germline CDR1 and CDR2: MDHEN and SYDVKM. CDR3 amino acids: CASRTRGRIPNEKLFF. In DNA form, the CDR3 reads TGTGCCAGCAGAACCAGGGGGCGCATACCTAATGAAAAACTGTTTTTT.

The V gene is TRBV5-5, the J gene TRBJ1-1, with TRBD1 as a possible D gene (6 bases). V lost 6 bases and J lost 8, with 23 bases in between. The CDR3 is 15 residues long. The germline CDR1 and CDR2 sequences are SGHKS and YYEKEE (reference sequence). CDR3 nucleotide sequence: TGTGCCAGCACCGCGGTCGGGGGCGAGGGTCGGGAAGCTTTCTTT. Amino acids: CASTAVGGEGREAFF. Supplemented by reference TRBV5-5 and TRBJ1-1, the full variable domain reads DAGVTQSPTHLIKTRGQQVTLRCSPISGHKSVSWYQQVLGQGPQFIFQYYEKEERGRGNFPDRFSARQFPNYSSELNVNALLLGDSALYLCASTAVGGEGREAFFGQGTRLTVV.

The gene calls are TRBV6-5 and TRBJ1-2; no firm D call. CDR1 MNHEY and CDR2 SVGAGI come from the germline V gene. This CDR3 is built from 12 residues. In DNA form, the CDR3 reads TGTGTCACGGGTGGGGTCTACTATGGCTACACCTTC. This encodes CVTGGVYYGYTF.

This clone has only a few counts. This chain uses TRBV19 with TRBJ1-5; 8 bases match TRBD1. Germline values: CDR1 LNHDA, CDR2 SQIVND (reference sequence). The CDR3 runs to 15 residues. Trimming at V came to 5 bases and at J to 9 bases, leaving 12 bases not matched to a gene. CDR3: CASSPDTGGQRPQHF. CDR3 coding DNA: TGTGCCAGTAGTCCCGATACAGGGGGTCAGAGGCCCCAGCATTTT.

CDR3 DNA sequence: TGTGCCAGCAGCAAAGTAGGGGGGGGAGACGGCGGCAATCAGCCCCAGCATTTT. Translating it yields CASSKVGGGDGGNQPQHF. The V and J genes are TRBV21-1 and TRBJ1-5. TRBV21-1 is assigned pseudogene status. This CDR3 is built from 18 residues.

This clone was counted once. This chain uses TRBV7-2 with TRBJ2-7; 7 bases align to TRBD2. V was clipped by 1 base and J by 6 bases; unmatched bases: 6. The CDR3 has 14 amino acids. Germline CDR1 reads SGHTA; CDR2 reads FQGNSA. CDR3 residues: CASSLVLASGEQYF. CDR3 in DNA: TGTGCCAGCAGCTTAGTACTAGCGTCGGGCGAGCAGTACTTC. Using reference TRBV7-2 and TRBJ2-7 for the parts outside the CDR3, the full variable domain is GAGVSQSPSNKVTEKGKDVELRCDPISGHTALYWYRQSLGQGLEFLIYFQGNSAPDKSGLPSDRFSAERTGGSVSTLTIQRTQQEDSAVYLCASSLVLASGEQYFGPGTRLTVT.

This chain links TRBV7-9 with TRBJ1-1, with 8 bases aligning to TRBD1. The CDR3 runs to 13 residues. V lost 0 bases to trimming and J lost 8 bases; unmatched junction nucleotides: 2. The germline V gene encodes CDR1 SEHNR and CDR2 FQNEAQ (reference sequence). The CDR3 DNA sequence: TGTGCCAGCAGCTTAGCGGACAGGGCCGAAGCTTTCTTT. Translating gives CASSLADRAEAFF.